Described below is a single T cell receptor beta chain sequence and its context. The time point was: pretreatment peripheral blood. Germline assignment: CDR1 MDHEN and CDR2 SYDVKM. V lost 5 bases and J 11 bases, leaving 13 bases between the germline ends. The CDR3 is 13 residues long. The data derive from a study of PD-L1 blockade in urothelial cancer. The repertoire was sequenced with immunoSEQ multiplex PCR; TCRdb's copy has only in-frame clones and lacks some. The sample contains 30,000 to 40,000 clones, roughly four fifths of which appear only once. The origin of this receptor is a man aged 55 to 69 with urothelial cancer. The V and J genes are TRBV28 and TRBJ1-6; perhaps TRBD1 as D (5 bases). The material was PBMCs, obtained around atezolizumab (anti-PD-L1) treatment. The CDR3 sequence: CASSRAGGAPLHF. The CDR3, as DNA: TGTGCCAGCAGTCGGGCGGGGGGGGCACCCCTCCACTTT.